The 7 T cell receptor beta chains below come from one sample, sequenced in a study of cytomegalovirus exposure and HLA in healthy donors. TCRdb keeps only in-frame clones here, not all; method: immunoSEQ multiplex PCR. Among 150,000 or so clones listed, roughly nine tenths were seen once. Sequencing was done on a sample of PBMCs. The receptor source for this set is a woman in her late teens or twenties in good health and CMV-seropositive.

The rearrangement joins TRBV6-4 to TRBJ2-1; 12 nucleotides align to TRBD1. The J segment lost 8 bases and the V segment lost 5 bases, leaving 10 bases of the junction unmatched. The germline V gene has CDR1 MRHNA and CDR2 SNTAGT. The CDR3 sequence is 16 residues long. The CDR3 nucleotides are TGTGCCAGCAGTCTCCGCGGGACAGGGGGCTTCGATGAGCAGTTCTTC. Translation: CASSLRGTGGFDEQFF.

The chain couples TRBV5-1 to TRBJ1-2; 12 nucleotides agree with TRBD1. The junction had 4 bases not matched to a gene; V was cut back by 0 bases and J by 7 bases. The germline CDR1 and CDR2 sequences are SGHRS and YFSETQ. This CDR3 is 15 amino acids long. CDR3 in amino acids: CASSLGDRGPGGYTF. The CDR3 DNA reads TGCGCCAGCAGCTTGGGGGACAGGGGGCCAGGTGGCTACACCTTC.

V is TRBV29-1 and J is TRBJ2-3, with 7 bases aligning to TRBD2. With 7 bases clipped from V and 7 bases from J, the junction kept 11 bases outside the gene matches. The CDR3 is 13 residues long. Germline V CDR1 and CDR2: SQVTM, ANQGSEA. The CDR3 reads CSAERGGSYTQYF. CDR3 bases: TGCAGCGCGGAGCGGGGCGGGAGCTATACGCAGTATTTT.

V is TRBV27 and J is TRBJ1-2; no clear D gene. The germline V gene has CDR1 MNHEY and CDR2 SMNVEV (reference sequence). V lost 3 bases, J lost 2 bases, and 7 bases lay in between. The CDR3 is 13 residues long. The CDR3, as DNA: TGTGCCAGCAGTTTTTGGCAAAACTATGGCTACACCTTC. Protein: CASSFWQNYGYTF.

The DNA for the CDR3 is TGTGCCAGCAGTTACTCAGACGAGGGTGAAGCTTTCTTT. Its translation is CASSYSDEGEAFF. The chain is built from TRBV6-5 and TRBJ1-1; D is unclear. The ends were cut back, 0 bases at V and 7 bases at J, with 9 bases in the middle. CDR1 and CDR2 from the germline V gene are MNHEY and SVGAGI. The CDR3 contains 13 residues.

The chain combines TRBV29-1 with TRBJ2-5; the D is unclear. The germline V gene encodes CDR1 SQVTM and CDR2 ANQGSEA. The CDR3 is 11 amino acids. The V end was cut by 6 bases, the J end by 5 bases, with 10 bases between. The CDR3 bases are TGCAGCGTCAGATTATGGGAGACCCAGTACTTC. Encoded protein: CSVRLWETQYF.

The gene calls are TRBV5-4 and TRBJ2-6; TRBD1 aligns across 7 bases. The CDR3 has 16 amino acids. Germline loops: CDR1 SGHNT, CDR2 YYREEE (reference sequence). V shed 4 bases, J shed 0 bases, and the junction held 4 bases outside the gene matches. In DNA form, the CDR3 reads TGTGCCAGCAGCCGGACAGGCCACTCTGGGGCCAACGTCCTGACTTTC. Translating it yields CASSRTGHSGANVLTF.